A selection of T cell receptor beta chains follows, all from one sample in a study of beta chain features in type 1 diabetes. Here immunoSEQ multiplex PCR was the method, and the copy in TCRdb shows in-frame clones only, minus some. Of a few hundred thousand clones in the sample, around 25% were seen once. The sample was naive CD4+ T cells from blood. Receptors originate from a woman in her twenties or thirties with type 1 diabetes. Both conserved end residues are part of each CDR3. D genes are given only for firm matches. The size field is filled for only some rows; it gives once, few, many or a size class.

clone_size	d_call	v_call	j_call	cdr3_aa	cdr3_nt
.	TRBD2	TRBV5-1	TRBJ2-3	CASSLLSGRTGDTQYF	TGCGCCAGCAGCTTACTTAGCGGGAGAACAGGAGATACGCAGTATTTT
.	TRBD2	TRBV25-1	TRBJ2-3	CASSELAVTDTQYF	TGTGCCAGCAGTGAACTAGCGGTGACAGATACGCAGTATTTT
few	.	TRBV6-4	TRBJ2-2	CASSVGASSTGELFF	TGTGCCAGCAGCGTTGGAGCTAGTAGCACCGGGGAGCTGTTTTTT
few	.	TRBV5-4	TRBJ2-7	CASSLGDNSYEQYF	TGTGCCAGCAGCTTGGGTGACAACTCCTACGAGCAGTACTTC
.	.	TRBV15	TRBJ2-4	CATSRYREAAKNIQYF	TGTGCCACCAGCAGGTATCGGGAAGCTGCCAAAAACATTCAGTACTTC
.	.	TRBV10-3	TRBJ2-1	CAAGTDSYNEQFF	TGTGCCGCGGGGACCGATTCCTACAATGAGCAGTTCTTC
.	.	TRBV7-9	TRBJ1-1	CASSPWSEAFF	TGTGCCAGCAGCCCCTGGAGTGAAGCTTTCTTT
.	TRBD2	TRBV18	TRBJ2-1	CASSPLAGEFNEQFF	TGTGCCAGCTCACCACTAGCGGGAGAATTCAATGAGCAGTTCTTC
.	TRBD1	TRBV25-1	TRBJ1-1	CASTRGPQGGTEAFF	TGTGCCAGCACTAGAGGACCACAGGGGGGGACTGAAGCTTTCTTT
.	TRBD1	TRBV29-1	TRBJ1-1	CSVDRDRRNTEAFF	TGCAGCGTCGACCGGGACAGGCGGAACACTGAAGCTTTCTTT
few	TRBD2	TRBV30	TRBJ2-3	CAWRWGGIDTQYF	TGTGCCTGGAGATGGGGGGGGATAGATACGCAGTATTTT
.	.	TRBV30	TRBJ2-5	CAWSLMGKETQYF	TGTGCCTGGAGCCTCATGGGCAAGGAGACCCAGTACTTC
few	TRBD1	TRBV4-1	TRBJ1-5	CASSGRQGAGQPQHF	TGCGCCAGCAGCGGACGACAGGGAGCGGGCCAGCCCCAGCATTTT
.	.	TRBV29-1	TRBJ2-7	CSVRQGLREQYF	TGCAGCGTTAGGCAGGGTCTAAGGGAGCAGTACTTC
few	.	TRBV11-3	TRBJ2-2	CASSEGGTEGGELFF	TGTGCCAGCAGCGAAGGCGGGACAGAAGGCGGGGAGCTGTTTTTT
few	TRBD2	TRBV6-6	TRBJ2-1	CASTIAGALNEQFF	TGTGCCAGCACAATAGCGGGAGCCCTCAATGAGCAGTTCTTC
.	.	TRBV28	TRBJ1-1	CASNINTEAFF	TGTGCCAGCAATATAAACACTGAAGCTTTCTTT
few	TRBD2	TRBV11-2	TRBJ2-5	CASSLRRGGQETQYF	TGTGCCAGCAGCTTACGGCGCGGGGGCCAAGAGACCCAGTACTTC
.	.	TRBV5-1	TRBJ2-5	CASSLDVSGQRETQYF	TGCGCCAGCAGCTTGGACGTCTCCGGACAGCGGGAGACCCAGTACTTC
once	.	TRBV18	TRBJ2-1	CASSTGSSYNEQFF	TGTGCCAGCTCAACCGGGAGCTCCTACAATGAGCAGTTCTTC
.	TRBD1	TRBV7-8	TRBJ1-1	CASSPKPGQDPVGTEAFF	TGTGCCAGCTCCCCCAAACCGGGACAGGACCCCGTGGGCACTGAAGCTTTCTTT
few	TRBD1	TRBV29-1	TRBJ1-5	CSARTGDNQPQHF	TGCAGCGCCCGGACAGGGGATAATCAGCCCCAGCATTTT
.	.	TRBV28	TRBJ1-2	CASLLGGSDYGYTF	TGTGCCAGCTTACTAGGTGGATCCGACTATGGCTACACCTTC
.	TRBD1	TRBV28	TRBJ1-2	CASSPSRGRFYGYTF	TGTGCCAGCAGCCCCAGCAGGGGGCGTTTCTATGGCTACACCTTC
.	TRBD1	TRBV5-1	TRBJ1-1	CASSSGGEGAEAFF	TGCGCCAGCAGCTCAGGGGGCGAAGGAGCTGAAGCTTTCTTT
.	TRBD1	TRBV19	TRBJ1-1	CASSLDRDTEAFF	TGTGCCAGTAGTTTGGACAGGGACACTGAAGCTTTCTTT
few	.	TRBV29-1	TRBJ2-5	CSVDEGLKTQYF	TGCAGCGTGGATGAGGGATTGAAGACCCAGTACTTC
.	.	TRBV11-1	TRBJ1-1	CASSSRGGWSTEAFF	TGTGCCAGCAGCTCAAGAGGCGGATGGTCGACTGAAGCTTTCTTT
few	.	TRBV9	TRBJ2-1	CASSVGGSGGYNEQFF	TGTGCCAGCAGCGTAGGAGGGTCCGGTGGGTACAATGAGCAGTTCTTC
.	TRBD2	TRBV7-2	TRBJ2-1	CARGAGGPLHNEQFF	TGTGCCAGAGGGGCGGGAGGGCCGTTACACAATGAGCAGTTCTTC
few	.	TRBV7-2	TRBJ2-1	CASSLVTGRNEQFF	TGTGCCAGCAGCTTAGTGACAGGGAGGAATGAGCAGTTCTTC
few	.	TRBV7-8	TRBJ2-7	CASSTGHGAYEQYF	TGTGCCAGCAGCACAGGACATGGGGCCTACGAGCAGTACTTC
.	TRBD1	TRBV5-1	TRBJ1-1	CASSFGTENTEAFF	TGCGCCAGCAGCTTCGGGACAGAGAACACTGAAGCTTTCTTT
.	TRBD2	TRBV30	TRBJ2-7	CAWSSGLAGAQFGEQYF	TGTGCCTGGAGTTCTGGACTAGCGGGAGCCCAATTCGGGGAGCAGTACTTC
.	.	TRBV7-8	TRBJ2-7	CASSLAARGDAYEQYF	TGTGCCAGCAGCTTAGCGGCCAGGGGCGACGCCTACGAGCAGTACTTC
once	.	TRBV28	TRBJ1-5	CASSLRGWPQHF	TGTGCCAGCAGTTTACGCGGATGGCCCCAGCATTTT
few	TRBD1	TRBV29-1	TRBJ1-5	CSVAPGGALGQPQHF	TGCAGCGTTGCCCCAGGGGGCGCGCTGGGGCAGCCCCAGCATTTT
.	TRBD2	TRBV9	TRBJ2-1	CASSVSASGGNYNEQFF	TGTGCCAGCAGCGTATCGGCTAGCGGGGGCAACTACAATGAGCAGTTCTTC
.	TRBD2	TRBV25-1	TRBJ2-1	CASRERDGSYNEQFF	TGTGCCAGCAGAGAGCGGGACGGAAGCTACAATGAGCAGTTCTTC
few	.	TRBV7-9	TRBJ2-2	CASSLSPGNTGELFF	TGTGCCAGCAGCTTATCACCAGGGAACACCGGGGAGCTGTTTTTT
.	TRBD2	TRBV9	TRBJ2-3	CASSPPGLAGTDTQYF	TGTGCCAGCAGCCCCCCGGGACTAGCGGGAACAGATACGCAGTATTTT
.	TRBD1	TRBV29-1	TRBJ1-5	CSVASQGGNQPQHF	TGCAGCGTTGCATCACAGGGGGGCAATCAGCCCCAGCATTTT
.	TRBD2	TRBV9	TRBJ2-1	CASSRLAGVYNEQFF	TGTGCCAGCAGCAGACTAGCGGGGGTCTACAATGAGCAGTTCTTC
few	.	TRBV7-3	TRBJ1-1	CASSRTGWNTEAFF	TGTGCCAGCAGCCGTACAGGGTGGAACACTGAAGCTTTCTTT
few	.	TRBV2	TRBJ1-4	CASTPAPEVEKLFF	TGTGCCAGCACTCCGGCACCAGAGGTTGAAAAACTGTTTTTT
.	.	TRBV30	TRBJ2-7	CAWSSWGRGYEQYF	TGTGCCTGGAGTTCCTGGGGAAGGGGCTACGAGCAGTACTTC
few	.	TRBV28	TRBJ1-2	CASSFVEGNYGYTF	TGTGCCAGCAGTTTTGTAGAGGGTAACTATGGCTACACCTTC
few	.	TRBV5-1	TRBJ1-2	CASSLPLPGYGYTF	TGCGCCAGCAGCTTACCGCTCCCGGGCTATGGCTACACCTTC
few	TRBD1	TRBV10-1	TRBJ2-7	CASSKGTATYEQYF	TGCGCCAGCAGTAAGGGGACAGCCACCTACGAGCAGTACTTC